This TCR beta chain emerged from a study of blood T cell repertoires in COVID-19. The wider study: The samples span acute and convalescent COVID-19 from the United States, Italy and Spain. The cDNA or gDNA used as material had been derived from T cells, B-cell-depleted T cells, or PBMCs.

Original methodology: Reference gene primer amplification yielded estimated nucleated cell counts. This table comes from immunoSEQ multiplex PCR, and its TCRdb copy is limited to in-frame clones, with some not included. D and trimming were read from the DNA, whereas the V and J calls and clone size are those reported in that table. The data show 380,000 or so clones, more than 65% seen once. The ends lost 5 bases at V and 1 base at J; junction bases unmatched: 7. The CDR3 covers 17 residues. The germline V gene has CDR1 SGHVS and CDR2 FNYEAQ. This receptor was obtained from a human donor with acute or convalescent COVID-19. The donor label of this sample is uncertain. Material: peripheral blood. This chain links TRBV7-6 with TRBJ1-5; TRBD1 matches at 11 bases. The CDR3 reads CASSPGTGGISNQPQHF. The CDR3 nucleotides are TGTGCCAGCAGCCCCGGGACAGGGGGTATCAGCAATCAGCCCCAGCATTTT.